This TCR beta chain came from a study of blood T cells in healthy people across ages. Using a J-beta primer mix together with a sample-barcoded 5' primer, a second PCR was run for about 7 to 12 cycles. TCRdb independently ran MiXCR on the 5' RACE reads; one entry per CDR3 protein. This table holds roughly 2 million distinct CDR3 sequences, approximately 50% found once. This CDR3 is built from 14 residues. Germline values: CDR1 SNHLY, CDR2 FYNNEI. V lost 10 bases, J lost 4 bases, and 17 bases lay in between. Overall study findings and caveats: A strong correlation between TCR beta diversity and naive T cell percentage was seen. As age increased, TCR beta diversity per million T cells fell in a roughly linear fashion.

As regards this clonotype: The antigen is undetermined.

The chain is built from TRBV2 and TRBJ1-5; the D gene is possibly TRBD1 (5 bases). The origin of this receptor is a woman in her thirties or forties in good health. Sequencing was performed on blood. This CDR3 is CATKGGGSNQPQHF. For the CDR3, the DNA is TGTGCCACTAAAGGTGGGGGTAGTAATCAGCCCCAGCATTTT.